The clone carrying this TCR beta chain was picked up many times. What it binds is unknown. The data derive from a study of T-cell reconstitution after alpha-beta-depleted transplantation in children. Unique molecular identifiers tagged the TCRbeta library. TCRdb reprocessed the PCR reads via MiXCR and lists one record per CDR3 protein. The sample yields 55,000 to 85,000 distinct CDR3 sequences, 11% seen once. Notes on the study in general: Several hundred expanded graft clones reportedly gave rise to the alpha-beta T cells present about two months after transplant. Recipient T cells and thymic progenitors that survived gave rise to the high TCRbeta diversity observed at day 60 in some patients. One year after transplant, T-cell counts and diversity came mostly from newly produced T cells.

Trimming shortened V by 3 bases and J by 5 bases, and 15 bases separated the two germline ends. CDR1 KGHDR and CDR2 SFDVKD come from the germline V gene. The CDR3 runs to 15 residues. V gene TRBV24-1 combines with J gene TRBJ2-5; no clear D gene. This receptor was obtained from a boy younger than 18 with acute myeloid leukemia, due to receive a stem cell transplant. Sequenced material: PBMCs, taken before TCRalphabeta/CD19-depleted stem cell transplant. The CDR3 DNA reads as TGTGCCACCAGTGATAAAACAGATCATGCCGAGACCCAGTACTTC. Amino acids: CATSDKTDHAETQYF.